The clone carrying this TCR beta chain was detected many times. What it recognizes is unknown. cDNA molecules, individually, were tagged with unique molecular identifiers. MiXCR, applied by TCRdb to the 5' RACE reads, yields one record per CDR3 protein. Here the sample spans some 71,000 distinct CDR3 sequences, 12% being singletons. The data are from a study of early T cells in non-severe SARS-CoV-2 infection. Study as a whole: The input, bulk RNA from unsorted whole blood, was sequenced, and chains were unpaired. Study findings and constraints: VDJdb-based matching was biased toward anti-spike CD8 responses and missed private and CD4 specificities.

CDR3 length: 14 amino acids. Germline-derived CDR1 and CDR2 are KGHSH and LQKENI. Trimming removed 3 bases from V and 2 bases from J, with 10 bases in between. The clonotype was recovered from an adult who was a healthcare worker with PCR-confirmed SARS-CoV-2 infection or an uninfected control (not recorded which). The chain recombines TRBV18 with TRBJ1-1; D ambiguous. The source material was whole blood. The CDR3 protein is CASSPIGANTEAFF. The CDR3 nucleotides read TGTGCCAGCTCACCGATCGGAGCAAACACTGAAGCTTTCTTT. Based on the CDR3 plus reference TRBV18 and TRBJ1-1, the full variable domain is NAGVMQNPRHLVRRRGQEARLRCSPMKGHSHVYWYRQLPEEGLKFMVYLQKENIIDESGMPKERFSAEFPKEGPSILRIQQVVRGDSAAYFCASSPIGANTEAFFGQGTRLTVV.